Shown below are 8 T cell receptor beta chains from a single sample sequenced in a study of cytomegalovirus exposure and HLA in healthy donors. Primers: 60 Vbeta forward and 13 Jbeta reverse. Produced via immunoSEQ multiplex PCR; TCRdb's table is partial and in-frame only. In the table there are about 86,000 clones, about 70% of which are singletons. Sample: PBMCs. The receptors were gathered from a man aged 55-75 years in good health and CMV-seronegative.

This clone was counted between two and nine times. This chain links TRBV14 with TRBJ2-7; 9 bases fit TRBD1. Trimming at V came to 1 base and at J to 9 bases, leaving 7 bases not matched to a gene. The CDR3 loop spans 14 amino acids. Germline V gene data show CDR1 as SGHDN and CDR2 as FVKESK. CDR3 residues: CASSQGGQGKVQYF. CDR3 bases: TGTGCCAGCAGCCAAGGGGGACAGGGAAAAGTGCAGTACTTC.

The gene calls are TRBV29-1 and TRBJ2-1, with 7 bases that match TRBD1. V lost 7 bases and J lost 1; bases outside the gene matches: 7. Per germline, CDR1 SQVTM and CDR2 ANQGSEA. This CDR3 has 14 residues. CDR3 loop: CSDLRDRSYNEQFF. The CDR3 nucleotides are TGCAGCGACCTCCGGGACAGATCCTACAATGAGCAGTTCTTC.

The rearrangement joins TRBV5-1 to TRBJ2-7; TRBD2 aligns across 13 bases. After removal of 3 bases from V and 3 bases from J, the junction contained 3 bases not matched to a gene. There are 15 residues in the CDR3. Germline CDR1 is SGHRS and CDR2 is YFSETQ. The CDR3 nucleotides are TGCGCCAGCAGCTCCCGACTAGCGGGAGGCTACGAGCAGTACTTC. Residues: CASSSRLAGGYEQYF.

This clone was observed once. This chain joins TRBV28 and TRBJ1-1; 7 bases align to TRBD1. The CDR3 totals 11 residues. V trimming: 6 bases; J trimming: 8 bases; junction bases outside the gene matches: 3. Germline V CDR1 and CDR2: MDHEN, SYDVKM. The CDR3 DNA is TGTGCCAGCAGACGGACAGGAGAAGCTTTCTTT. Protein product: CASRRTGEAFF.

The rearrangement links TRBV19 to TRBJ1-1, with TRBD1 matching 9 bases. V was clipped by 7 bases and J by 1 base; unmatched bases: 16. CDR1 is LNHDA and CDR2 is SQIVND in the germline V gene (reference sequence). The CDR3 totals 18 residues. The chain's CDR3 is CASKFGTGNYMGNTEAFF. For the CDR3, the DNA is TGTGCCAGTAAGTTTGGGACAGGGAATTACATGGGGAACACTGAAGCTTTCTTT.

This chain links TRBV4-1 with TRBJ1-2, with 7 bases fitting TRBD1. Germline loops: CDR1 MGHRA, CDR2 YSYEKL. The V segment lost 0 bases and the J segment 4 bases; nucleotides outside the gene matches: 2. CDR3 length: 14 residues. The CDR3 reads CASSQERGLYGYTF. CDR3 DNA sequence: TGCGCCAGCAGCCAAGAGAGGGGGCTCTATGGCTACACCTTC.

The rearrangement joins TRBV9 to TRBJ1-3, with TRBD1 matching 7 bases. CDR3 size: 17 residues. Germline V gene data show CDR1 as SGDLS and CDR2 as YYNGEE. Trimming cost V 0 bases and J 4 bases; bases outside gene matches: 10. The DNA for the CDR3 is TGTGCCAGCAGCGTAGAAGCGAAGGGGGCGACGGGAAACACCATATATTTT. It encodes CASSVEAKGATGNTIYF. Using reference TRBV9 and TRBJ1-3 for the parts outside the CDR3, the full variable domain is DSGVTQTPKHLITATGQRVTLRCSPRSGDLSVYWYQQSLDQGLQFLIQYYNGEERAKGNILERFSAQQFPDLHSELNLSSLELGDSALYFCASSVEAKGATGNTIYFGEGSWLTVV.

The chain carries TRBV4-1 and TRBJ2-3; perhaps TRBD2 as D (7 bases). The CDR3 spans 16 residues. CDR1 and CDR2 from the germline V gene are MGHRA and YSYEKL. V lost 4 bases to trimming and J lost 1 base, with 15 bases between them. CDR3 in amino acids: CASSPPPGGGTDTQYF. CDR3 nucleotide sequence: TGCGCCAGCAGCCCCCCTCCGGGGGGCGGCACAGATACGCAGTATTTT.